Listed below are T cell receptor beta chains from one sample, sequenced in a study of cytomegalovirus exposure and HLA in healthy donors. The data were produced by immunoSEQ multiplex PCR, yet TCRdb's version contains in-frame clones alone and is incomplete. The top ten hold under 3% of the sample, which has about 140,000 clones, roughly 78% seen once. Sequences were obtained from PBMCs. The receptors come from a female donor in good health and CMV-seronegative. CDR3s leave out the opening cysteine and the closing phenylalanine or tryptophan.

TRBV9,TRBJ1-3,ASSVVPGEPSGNTIY
TRBV29-1,TRBJ1-6,SVRQSSYNSPLH
TRBV6-1,TRBJ1-1,ASSDSVGGRGAEAF
TRBV19,TRBJ2-7,ASSIAGGDYEQY
TRBV7-3,TRBJ2-1,ASSSHVSVEQF
TRBV7-8,TRBJ1-6,ASSLERDINSPLH
TRBV7-9,TRBJ1-2,ASSPQEGGRVRGYT
TRBV6-1,TRBJ1-6,ASTLGSSYNSPLH
TRBV29-1,TRBJ2-7,SVASTGYEQY
TRBV6-1,TRBJ1-3,ASSEALISSGNTIY
TRBV5-1,TRBJ2-1,ASSLGLAGVGYEQF
TRBV5-4,TRBJ1-2,ASSLDLLTVNYGYT
TRBV28,TRBJ1-2,ASSFPGTAYGYT
TRBV7-2,TRBJ1-3,ASSLDRSGNTIY
TRBV29-1,TRBJ1-2,SAALDRLRYGYT
TRBV25-1,TRBJ1-5,ASSALDSPGQPQH
TRBV4-1,TRBJ2-2,ASSQDLMGTGNTGELF
TRBV5-1,.,ASSGGQAYEQY
TRBV5-4,TRBJ2-7,ASSLELARNYEQY
TRBV19,TRBJ1-2,ASTRDRTYGYT
TRBV6-1,TRBJ2-1,ASRGPFGPYNEQF
TRBV9,TRBJ2-5,ASSVGQYQETQY
TRBV7-9,TRBJ2-7,ASSRSGQVPEQY
TRBV28,TRBJ2-5,ASWGQGETQY
TRBV14,TRBJ1-6,ASSQDLPGSYNSPLH
TRBV9,TRBJ1-1,ASSGRSGTGTEAF
TRBV28,TRBJ2-7,ASSGTGTYEQY
TRBV19,TRBJ2-7,ASSIVSQGKGEQY
TRBV28,TRBJ1-2,ASLPSGTGGDYGYP
TRBV18,TRBJ2-7,ASSPPIGPGGYEQY
TRBV9,TRBJ2-2,ASSASSASGELF
TRBV28,TRBJ1-2,ASTPGGEFYGYT
TRBV15,TRBJ2-5,ATSGGVAGTRETQY
TRBV29-1,TRBJ1-2,SAGGAGENYGYT
TRBV27,TRBJ2-7,ASSPAMGGAYEQY
TRBV5-1,TRBJ2-2,ASSPRTGGFGGELF
TRBV28,TRBJ2-5,ASSISGGRETQY
TRBV27,TRBJ2-1,ASSRGAEQF
TRBV2,TRBJ2-5,ASSRLVLQETQY
TRBV28,TRBJ2-1,ASRAALYNEQF
TRBV6-1,TRBJ1-4,ASRADRANNALF
TRBV6-1,TRBJ2-7,ASSAPRTGSHEQY
TRBV19,TRBJ1-1,ASKDRANTEAF
TRBV11-2,TRBJ2-3,ASSLDPADTQY